This TCR beta chain is drawn from a study of CD8+ T cells in alopecia areata. Regarding the study as a whole: Especially in alopecia totalis/universalis, lesional scalp showed greater clonality than normal scalp did.

Reverse transcription of extracted RNA yielded cDNA, which provided the sequencing template. Data came from immunoSEQ multiplex PCR; TCRdb stores just in-frame clones and leaves some out. Counted here are a few hundred thousand clones, 35% to 40% occurring once; the ten biggest clones make up 0.48%. Germline-derived CDR1 and CDR2 are SGHTA and FQGTGA. The CDR3 runs to 13 residues. V dropped 2 bases and J dropped 6 bases, with 8 bases sitting between them. Treatment described: oral pan-JAK inhibitor, 5-10 mg twice daily. As concerns this clone: The antigen is unknown.

This specimen consisted of CD4+ T cells sorted from blood, obtained around week 31, from a patient treated with tofacitinib. The sequence was collected from a human donor with alopecia areata. The chain links TRBV7-3 to TRBJ2-1; no firm D call. CDR3 sequence: CASSLLESNEQFF. DNA for the CDR3: TGTGCCAGCAGCTTACTAGAATCCAATGAGCAGTTCTTC.